The TCR beta chain described here comes from a study of T cells in Graves' hyperthyroidism and ophthalmopathy. Per germline, CDR1 MNHEY and CDR2 SMNVEV (reference sequence). The CDR3 length is 13 residues. V lost 3 bases and J lost 7, with 12 bases in between. Exclusion of patients followed from uncontrolled infection, other autoimmune disease, pregnancy or lactation. Blood sampling occurred at first hyperthyroidism diagnosis, ahead of any ophthalmopathy symptoms. Amplification targeted TCR beta CDR3 regions from RNA transcripts. The HTBI primer set served for first-round RT-PCR of the TCR CDR3. MiXCR, run by TCRdb on the multiplex PCR reads, gives a single entry per CDR3 protein. The data contain 550,000 to 850,000 distinct CDR3 sequences, over 15% of them singletons.

The specimen sequenced was blood. The sequence was obtained from a woman aged 45-65 years with Graves' hyperthyroidism that later progressed to Graves' ophthalmopathy. The J gene is TRBJ1-2, the V gene TRBV27; maybe TRBD1 (6 bases). The CDR3 region is CASSFQGFSGYTF. As DNA, the CDR3 is TGTGCCAGCAGTTTTCAGGGGTTTTCTGGCTACACCTTC.